Below are 26 T cell receptor beta chains sequenced from a single sample in a study of blood T cell repertoires in COVID-19. Assay used: immunoSEQ multiplex PCR; TCRdb lists only in-frame clones, some missing. This sample has more than 150,000 clones; more than 70% occur once, and the top ten carry 12% to 15%. The sample taken for sequencing was peripheral blood. These receptors all come from a man younger than 35 with active or convalescent COVID-19.

The chain recombines TRBV20-1 with TRBJ1-2; no firm D call. V was cut by 4 bases and J by 5 bases, with 8 bases left in between. The V gene's germline CDR1 is DFQATT and CDR2 SNEGSKA (reference sequence). This CDR3 spans 11 amino acids. As DNA, the CDR3 is TGCAGTGCTATGAGAGTGTATGGCTACACCTTC. It codes for CSAMRVYGYTF.

The rearrangement uses TRBV12-3 or TRBV12-4 and TRBJ1-5; D is unclear. Trimming cost V 5 bases and J 7 bases, with 9 bases left between them. The CDR3 extends over 12 amino acids. The CDR3 DNA follows: TGTGCCAGCAGTACGGGCGGGCAGCCCCAGCATTTT. Amino acids: CASSTGGQPQHF.

This chain connects TRBV19 to TRBJ1-2, with TRBD1 as a possible D gene (6 bases). This CDR3 spans 14 amino acids. The germline V gene encodes CDR1 LNHDA and CDR2 SQIVND (reference sequence). Trimming removed 4 bases from V and 3 bases from J, with 12 bases in between. The chain's CDR3 is CASSRWTDHYGYTF. CDR3 DNA: TGTGCCAGTAGTAGATGGACAGATCACTATGGCTACACCTTC.

This chain uses TRBV5-8 with TRBJ1-5; the D is unclear. The CDR3 covers 15 residues. CDR1 is SGHTS, CDR2 YDEGEE, per germline. The ends were cut back, 0 bases at V and 0 bases at J, with 7 bases in the middle. The CDR3 is CASSLEQYSNQPQHF. In nucleotides, the CDR3 is TGTGCCAGCAGCTTGGAACAGTATAGCAATCAGCCCCAGCATTTT.

The rearrangement links TRBV19 to TRBJ2-1, with 10 nucleotides matching TRBD2. Germline CDR1 LNHDA, CDR2 SQIVND (reference sequence). The CDR3 covers 15 residues. The V and J ends lost 4 bases and 7 bases, in that order; junction bases with no gene match: 7. The CDR3 sequence: CASSTLSGGENEQFF. The CDR3 nucleotides read TGTGCCAGTAGTACCCTAAGCGGGGGGGAGAATGAGCAGTTCTTC.

The V and J genes are TRBV4-3 and TRBJ2-3; D is uncertain. The V end lost 7 bases, the J end lost 5 bases, and 16 bases lay between the germline ends. The CDR3 consists of 14 residues. CDR1 and CDR2 from the germline V gene are LGHNA and YSLEER. This chain's CDR3 is CASNPRLGLDTQYF. Here the CDR3 DNA reads TGCGCCAGCAATCCGAGGCTAGGTTTAGATACGCAGTATTTT.

V usage is TRBV19 and J usage is TRBJ1-6; 8 nucleotides align to TRBD1. The CDR3 extends over 13 amino acids. With 10 bases clipped from V and 9 bases from J, the junction kept 8 bases outside the gene matches. CDR1 is LNHDA and CDR2 is SQIVND in the germline V gene (reference sequence). This CDR3 reads CATSPGQASPLHF. DNA of the CDR3: TGTGCCACTTCTCCGGGACAGGCTTCACCCCTCCACTTT.

The genes are TRBV6-1 and TRBJ1-6; the match to TRBD1 covers 8 bases. V shed 7 bases, J shed 9 bases, and the junction held 5 bases outside the gene matches. Per germline, CDR1 MNHNS and CDR2 SASEGT. The CDR3 runs to 13 residues. This CDR3 reads CASTGTGVSPLHF. CDR3 nucleotide sequence: TGTGCCAGCACCGGGACAGGAGTTTCACCCCTCCACTTT.

CDR3 nucleotide sequence: TGCGCCAGCAGCTTGGTAAGCGCAGACGATGGCTACACCTTC. Translation gives CASSLVSADDGYTF. The chain uses TRBV5-1 and TRBJ1-2; D is undetermined. This CDR3 contains 14 residues. The V end lost 0 bases, the J end lost 6 bases, and 12 bases lay between the germline ends. Germline V gene data show CDR1 as SGHRS and CDR2 as YFSETQ.

This sequence joins TRBV3-1 (or the pseudogene TRBV3-2) and TRBJ2-1; 7 positions agree with TRBD2. With V trimmed by 0 bases and J by 0 bases, 5 bases remained unmatched. This CDR3 has 17 amino acids. Germline values: CDR1 LGHDT, CDR2 YNNKEL (reference sequence). The CDR3 nucleotides are TGTGCCAGCAGCCAAGAGGGTGGCGGGGGCTCCTACAATGAGCAGTTCTTC. Its protein is CASSQEGGGGSYNEQFF.

The chain has TRBV18 and TRBJ1-4, with D maybe TRBD1 (5 bases). The V gene's germline CDR1 is KGHSH and CDR2 LQKENI. The CDR3 has 13 amino acids. V shed 4 bases and J shed 2 bases, with 5 bases lying between them. DNA for the CDR3: TGTGCCAGCTCACAGGGGACTAATGAAAAACTGTTTTTT. It encodes CASSQGTNEKLFF.

The chain couples TRBV29-1 to TRBJ2-2, with 7 bases lining up with TRBD2. Looked up from germline, CDR1 is SQVTM and CDR2 is ANQGSEA. The CDR3 contains 13 residues. V gave up 5 bases and J gave up 3 bases; unmatched junction bases: 3. The CDR3 DNA reads TGCAGCGTTCGGACTAGTTACACCGGGGAGCTGTTTTTT. It encodes CSVRTSYTGELFF.

V is TRBV19 and J is TRBJ2-1; TRBD2 might be the D (5 bases). CDR1 is LNHDA, CDR2 SQIVND, per germline (reference sequence). There are 14 residues in the CDR3. The V gene lost 3 bases and the J gene lost 6 bases, with 12 bases spanning the gap. The CDR3 is CASSITRGSNEQFF. CDR3 sequence (DNA): TGTGCCAGTAGTATTACGAGAGGGAGCAATGAGCAGTTCTTC. The whole variable domain, remainder taken from reference TRBV19 and TRBJ2-1, is DGGITQSPKYLFRKEGQNVTLSCEQNLNHDAMYWYRQDPGQGLRLIYYSQIVNDFQKGDIAEGYSVSREKKESFPLTVTSAQKNPTAFYLCASSITRGSNEQFFGPGTRLTVL.

The gene calls are TRBV29-1 and TRBJ2-3; D is possibly TRBD2 (6 bases). The germline CDR1 and CDR2 sequences are SQVTM and ANQGSEA. Trimming took off 3 bases at V and 2 bases at J, with 9 bases between the two ends. There are 13 residues in the CDR3. The CDR3 here is CSVDSGTTDTQYF. In DNA form, the CDR3 reads TGCAGCGTTGATAGCGGCACCACAGATACGCAGTATTTT.

The CDR3 protein is CASSSSGLAGGGEQFF. Written as DNA, the CDR3 is TGTGCCAGCAGCTCCTCGGGACTAGCGGGAGGGGGAGAGCAGTTCTTC. The rearrangement joins TRBV11-3 to TRBJ2-1; 16 bases map to TRBD2. CDR3 length: 16 residues. Losses at the gene ends were 4 bases for V and 10 bases for J; bases not matched to a gene: 7. CDR1 is SGHNT and CDR2 is YENEEA in the germline V gene.

The chain joins TRBV5-1 to TRBJ2-1; D unresolved. V lost 4 bases and J lost 8, with 13 bases in between. This CDR3 contains 13 residues. Looked up from germline, CDR1 is SGHRS and CDR2 is YFSETQ. The DNA of the CDR3 is TGCGCCAGCAGCGGCTACGCCCTAGATGAGCAGTTCTTC. Translation: CASSGYALDEQFF.

V and J are TRBV5-1 and TRBJ2-6; no definite D call. Germline V gene lookup returns CDR1 SGHRS and CDR2 YFSETQ. V lost 0 bases to trimming and J lost 1 base, with 8 bases between them. The CDR3 loop spans 16 amino acids. CDR3: CASSLDPESGANVLTF. The DNA for the CDR3 is TGCGCCAGCAGCTTGGATCCGGAGTCTGGGGCCAACGTCCTGACTTTC.

The chain couples TRBV5-8 to TRBJ1-2; 10 positions agree with TRBD1. The V gene end was trimmed by 3 bases and the J gene end by 2 bases; junction bases not matched to a gene: 13. Germline CDR1 is SGHTS and CDR2 is YDEGEE. The CDR3 has 18 residues. CDR3 DNA: TGTGCCAGCAGCTCGCCCGGGACAGGGGCGCGGTCCAACTATGGCTACACCTTC. Protein product: CASSSPGTGARSNYGYTF.

This rearrangement joins TRBV19 to TRBJ1-1; the D gene is possibly TRBD1 (6 bases). The CDR3 runs 15 residues. Trimming left V 5 bases short and J 0 bases short, with 13 bases between. Germline V lookup: CDR1 LNHDA, CDR2 SQIVND (reference sequence). Here the CDR3 reads CASSAQQGLNTEAFF. CDR3 DNA sequence: TGTGCCAGTAGTGCACAACAGGGACTGAACACTGAAGCTTTCTTT.

This chain uses TRBV18 with TRBJ1-6; D is perhaps TRBD1 (6 bases). Germline CDR1 is KGHSH and CDR2 is LQKENI. Deletions cut 2 bases from V and 6 bases from J, with 17 bases between. The CDR3 covers 17 residues. The CDR3 protein is CASSPVGRGGSNSPLHF. The DNA for the CDR3 is TGTGCCAGCTCACCAGTAGGCAGGGGTGGAAGTAATTCACCCCTCCACTTT.

The chain couples TRBV11-3 to TRBJ2-1, with D possibly being TRBD2 (5 bases). The CDR3 is made up of 15 amino acids. With 3 bases removed from V and 8 bases from J, the gap between germline ends came to 17 bases. The germline gives CDR1 SGHNT, CDR2 YENEEA. CDR3: CASSLLADAGHEQFF. CDR3 nucleotides: TGTGCCAGCAGCTTGTTGGCGGACGCGGGCCATGAGCAGTTCTTC.

This chain links TRBV11-2 with TRBJ2-7; D remains unclear. CDR3 size: 14 residues. The V and J ends lost 1 base and 0 bases respectively, with 7 bases between them. The germline CDR1 and CDR2 sequences are SGHAT and FQNNGV. Written as DNA, the CDR3 is TGTGCCAGCAGCTTAGCACCGAGCTCCTACGAGCAGTACTTC. Protein: CASSLAPSSYEQYF.

J is TRBJ2-3 and V is TRBV7-2, with a weak D call TRBD2 (6 bases). The CDR3 spans 13 residues. Per the germline V gene, CDR1 is SGHTA and CDR2 is FQGNSA. The V and J ends lost 8 bases and 4 bases respectively, with 13 bases between them. The CDR3 bases are TGTGCCAGCTGGTCGGGAGCTTCAGATACGCAGTATTTT. It translates to CASWSGASDTQYF.

This chain connects TRBV19 to TRBJ1-5; 8 nucleotides match TRBD1. CDR1 and CDR2 (germline): LNHDA, SQIVND (reference sequence). J was trimmed by 7 bases and V by 5 bases; bases with no gene match: 7. The CDR3 contains 14 residues. In DNA form, the CDR3 reads TGTGCCAGTAGTGTCGACAGGGGCGGCCAGCCCCAGCATTTT. Translating it yields CASSVDRGGQPQHF.

The V and J genes are TRBV7-6 and TRBJ2-7, with D tentatively TRBD2 (6 bases). Between the trimmed V and J ends, which lost 4 bases and 6 bases, there was a span of 13 bases. This CDR3 is built from 13 residues. Germline CDR1 is SGHVS and CDR2 is FNYEAQ. The CDR3 loop is CASSSGGMTEQYF. The DNA of the CDR3 is TGTGCCAGCAGCTCAGGCGGGATGACCGAGCAGTACTTC.

This chain links TRBV4-3 with TRBJ2-1, with D hard to call. The CDR3 totals 15 residues. Looked up from germline, CDR1 is LGHNA and CDR2 is YSLEER. Deletions cut 4 bases from V and 7 bases from J, with 17 bases between. CDR3 bases: TGCGCCAGCAGCCCCTCTATGAACCGCGGTAATGAGCAGTTCTTC. Translated: CASSPSMNRGNEQFF.